What follows are 6 T cell receptor beta chains derived from one specimen sequenced in a study of cytomegalovirus exposure and HLA in healthy donors. Here immunoSEQ multiplex PCR was the method, and the copy in TCRdb shows in-frame clones only, minus some. The sample shows 250,000 to 350,000 clones, approximately 86% of them seen only once. What was sequenced was PBMCs. The receptor set was obtained from a woman younger than 45 in good health and CMV-seropositive.

As for this clone: This specimen includes other DNA sequences encoding the same CDR3. The V and J genes are TRBV9 and TRBJ2-7; D is uncertain. Germline loops: CDR1 SGDLS, CDR2 YYNGEE. This CDR3 is built from 14 residues. The V and J ends lost 0 bases and 1 base respectively, with 8 bases between them. The CDR3 DNA sequence: TGTGCCAGCAGCGTAGCGTCGTCTTCCTACGAGCAGTACTTC. Protein sequence: CASSVASSSYEQYF. The whole variable domain, remainder taken from reference TRBV9 and TRBJ2-7, is DSGVTQTPKHLITATGQRVTLRCSPRSGDLSVYWYQQSLDQGLQFLIQYYNGEERAKGNILERFSAQQFPDLHSELNLSSLELGDSALYFCASSVASSSYEQYFGPGTRLTVT.

J is TRBJ2-3 and V is TRBV2; D uncertain. V lost 3 bases and J 1 base, leaving 5 bases between the germline ends. The germline V gene encodes CDR1 SNHLY and CDR2 FYNNEI. The CDR3 has 13 residues. In DNA form, the CDR3 reads TGTGCCAGCAGTGATGGAGGCACAGATACGCAGTATTTT. It specifies CASSDGGTDTQYF.

The chain has TRBV18 and TRBJ2-5; TRBD1 matches 7 bases. Unmatched junction bases numbered 10, after V lost 4 bases and J lost 2 bases. The CDR3 is 16 residues long. Germline V lookup: CDR1 KGHSH, CDR2 LQKENI. CDR3 protein: CASSRLLPDRQETQYF. The CDR3 DNA reads TGTGCCAGCTCACGACTCCTACCGGACAGGCAAGAGACCCAGTACTTC.

The chain links TRBV30 to TRBJ1-5; 7 nucleotides match TRBD1. V shed 2 bases and J 9 bases; nucleotides not matched to a gene: 19. The CDR3 is made up of 17 amino acids. Germline V gene data show CDR1 as GTSNPN and CDR2 as SVGIG (reference sequence). The CDR3 here is CAWSKAQGSLPWGPQHF. The CDR3 DNA reads as TGTGCCTGGAGTAAGGCACAGGGGAGCCTCCCCTGGGGGCCCCAGCATTTT.

The chain links TRBV28 to TRBJ2-7; 8 bases map to TRBD1. V trimming: 7 bases; J trimming: 7 bases; junction bases outside the gene matches: 15. There are 15 residues in the CDR3. Germline V CDR1 and CDR2: MDHEN, SYDVKM. The CDR3 DNA sequence: TGTGCCAGCACCATCACCGGACAGGGACGTCGGGAGCAGTACTTC. Protein: CASTITGQGRREQYF. The entire variable domain, with the rest obtained from reference TRBV28 and TRBJ2-7, is as follows: DVKVTQSSRYLVKRTGEKVFLECVQDMDHENMFWYRQDPGLGLRLIYFSYDVKMKEKGDIPEGYSVSREKKERFSLILESASTNQTSMYLCASTITGQGRREQYFGPGTRLTVT.

Points on this clone: Relative to the germline gene, one junction end is altered; a read error may explain this. V usage is TRBV11-2 and J usage is TRBJ2-7; D gene ambiguous. This CDR3 contains 11 residues. Germline-derived CDR1 and CDR2 are SGHAT and FQNNGV. For the CDR3, the DNA is TGTGCCAGCAGCTTAGGTTTAGGGATCCACTTC. This translates into CASSLGLGIHF.